This TCR beta chain was retrieved from a study of human T cells and chemical hapten exposure. In its sample, this clonotype was seen a few times. Time point: patch test 2, 6 weeks after DPC sensitization. Indicated treatment: therapeutic diphenylcyclopropenone sensitization with weekly scalp DPC. The CDR3 runs 13 residues. Per germline, CDR1 MNHNY and CDR2 SVGAGI (reference sequence). The V gene end was trimmed by 6 bases and the J gene end by 5 bases; junction bases not matched to a gene: 3. The study's library attached unique molecular identifiers to single cDNA molecules. Per the original methods: The median was around 91,000 TCRs per sample, ranging 23,224 to 690,600. Each CDR3 protein gets one entry after TCRdb re-called the RACE reads with MiXCR. The authors' filters were not applied to this entry. The table has about 140,000 distinct CDR3 sequences, 12% seen once.

This sequence joins TRBV6-6 and TRBJ2-5; TRBD1 matches 10 bases. This TCR was recovered from a woman in her fifties or sixties with alopecia areata. Some clones in this sample may be carry-over from other donors' samples. This specimen consisted of whole blood, obtained in connection with sensitization to the hapten diphenylcyclopropenone (DPC). The CDR3 loop reads CASRTGGAETQYF. The CDR3 DNA follows: TGTGCCAGCAGGACAGGGGGCGCGGAGACCCAGTACTTC.